This T cell receptor beta chain was sequenced during a study of blood T cell repertoires in COVID-19. Study background: Italy, Spain and the United States were the sources of the convalescent and acute COVID-19 samples.

In the original analysis: Estimation of nucleated cell counts was performed using reference gene primer amplification. TCRdb's table, derived via immunoSEQ multiplex PCR, lists solely in-frame clones and lacks some. From that table come the V and J calls and clone size; the DNA was used to work out D and trimming. The sample yields roughly 150,000 clones, roughly 80% seen once. Sequenced sample: peripheral blood. The sequence was collected from a human donor in a cohort sampled during active COVID-19.

The CDR3 spells CASSLPVNYGYTF. The CDR3 bases are TGTGCCAGCAGCTTGCCCGTTAACTATGGCTACACCTTC. The chain links TRBV5-6 to TRBJ1-2, with D uncertain. CDR1 SGHDT and CDR2 YYEEEE come from the germline V gene. Trimming removed 1 base at V and 1 base at J, with 5 bases between. The CDR3 covers 13 residues.